This T cell receptor beta chain derives from a study of beta chain features in type 1 diabetes. Expressed TCRB transcripts were sequenced, since all the RNA that had been isolated was reverse transcribed. TCRdb's table, derived via immunoSEQ multiplex PCR, lists solely in-frame clones and lacks some. Here the sample spans just over 600,000 clones, less than 20% being singletons. CD45RO/CCR7/CD25/CD127/CD95/CD27 sorting isolated CD4+ naive, central memory, regulatory and stem cell-like memory cells. In all sorted populations, purity surpassed 95%. The CDR3 consists of 16 residues. CDR1 and CDR2 from the germline V gene are SGDLS and YYNGEE. The V segment lost 4 bases and the J segment 3 bases; nucleotides outside the gene matches: 3. Study observations and caveats: Shortening of TCRB CDR3s, moderate but significant, appeared in all four CD4+ subsets of Type 1 diabetes patients. Any role of HLA type in TCRB rearrangement remained unresolved here.

This clone was detected only a few times. As yet, its antigen is unknown. The chain is built from TRBV9 and TRBJ2-2, with TRBD2 identical over 13 bases. This receptor was taken from a man aged 18 to 30 in good health. Sample: naive CD4+ T cells from blood. CDR3 loop: CASSRGLAGDTGELFF. In nucleotides, the CDR3 is TGTGCCAGCAGCAGAGGACTAGCGGGAGACACCGGGGAGCTGTTTTTT.